This TCR beta chain emerged from a study of OX40 agonist ivuxolimab in advanced cancers. Background on the study: It was ivuxolimab, an agonistic anti-OX40 (CD134) antibody, that patients were treated with. Every patient in dose escalation had hepatocellular carcinoma, melanoma, renal cell or head and neck cancer.

The data were produced by immunoSEQ multiplex PCR, yet TCRdb's version contains in-frame clones alone and is incomplete. This sample carries 74,000 or so clones, about 88% of them seen once, and the ten largest clones take around 2%. Germline assignment: CDR1 LNHDA and CDR2 SQIVND (reference sequence). The CDR3 has 14 amino acids. The V and J ends lost 8 bases and 0 bases, in that order; junction bases with no gene match: 3. V and J are TRBV19 and TRBJ2-7; TRBD1 aligns across 11 bases. The source is an adult with an advanced solid tumor such as melanoma, head and neck, liver or kidney cancer. The source was CD4+ or CD8+ T cells sorted from blood, collected in a trial of the OX40 agonist ivuxolimab. CDR3 coding DNA: TGTGCCAGTTCGGGGACAGGGGGCTCCTACGAGCAGTACTTC. This sequence encodes CASSGTGGSYEQYF.